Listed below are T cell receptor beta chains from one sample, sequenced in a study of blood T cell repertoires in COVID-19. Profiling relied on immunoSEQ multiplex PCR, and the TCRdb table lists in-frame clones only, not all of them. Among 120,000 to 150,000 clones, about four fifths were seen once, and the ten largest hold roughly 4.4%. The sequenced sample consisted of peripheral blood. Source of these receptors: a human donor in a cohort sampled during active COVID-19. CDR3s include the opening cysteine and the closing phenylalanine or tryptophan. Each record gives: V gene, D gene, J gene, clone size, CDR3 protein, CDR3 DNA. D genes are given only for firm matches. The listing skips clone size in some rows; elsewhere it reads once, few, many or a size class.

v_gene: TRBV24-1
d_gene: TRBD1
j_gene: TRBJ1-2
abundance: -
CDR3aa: CATSDYRGYGYTF
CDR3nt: TGTGCCACCAGTGATTACAGGGGGTATGGCTACACCTTC

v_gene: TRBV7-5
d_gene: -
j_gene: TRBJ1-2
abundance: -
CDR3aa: CARSHRDRRYGYTF
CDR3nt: TGTGCCAGAAGTCACCGGGACAGGAGGTATGGCTACACCTTC

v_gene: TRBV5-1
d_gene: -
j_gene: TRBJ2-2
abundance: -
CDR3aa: CASSPPTSTGELFF
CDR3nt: TGCGCCAGCAGCCCCCCAACTAGTACCGGGGAGCTGTTTTTT

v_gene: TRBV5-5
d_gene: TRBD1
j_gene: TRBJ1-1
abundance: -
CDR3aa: CASSSSRTGANTEAFF
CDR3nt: TGTGCCAGCAGCTCATCGAGGACAGGGGCTAACACTGAAGCTTTCTTT

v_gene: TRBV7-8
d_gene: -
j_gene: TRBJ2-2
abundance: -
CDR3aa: CASSFWEGDTGELFF
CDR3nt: TGTGCCAGCAGCTTTTGGGAGGGGGACACCGGGGAGCTGTTTTTT

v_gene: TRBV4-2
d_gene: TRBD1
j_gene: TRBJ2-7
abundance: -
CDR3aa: CASSQEAGPGTGGGEQYF
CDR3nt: TGTGCCAGCAGCCAAGAGGCGGGCCCCGGGACAGGGGGTGGCGAGCAGTACTTC

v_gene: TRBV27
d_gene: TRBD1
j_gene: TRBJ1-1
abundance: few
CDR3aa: CASSLGQGNTEAFF
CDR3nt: TGTGCCAGCAGTCTGGGACAGGGGAACACTGAAGCTTTCTTT

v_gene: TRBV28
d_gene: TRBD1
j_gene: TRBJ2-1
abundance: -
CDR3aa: CASSPSRDRGVYEQFF
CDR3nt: TGTGCCAGCAGTCCATCCCGGGACAGGGGGGTGTATGAGCAGTTCTTC

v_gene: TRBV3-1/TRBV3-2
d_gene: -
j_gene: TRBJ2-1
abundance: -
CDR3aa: CASSQVPSPEQFF
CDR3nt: TGTGCCAGCAGCCAAGTCCCGAGCCCTGAGCAGTTCTTC

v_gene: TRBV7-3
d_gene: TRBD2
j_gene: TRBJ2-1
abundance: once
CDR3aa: CASSLTPSGNEQFF
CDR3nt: TGTGCCAGCAGCTTAACCCCTAGCGGCAATGAGCAGTTCTTC

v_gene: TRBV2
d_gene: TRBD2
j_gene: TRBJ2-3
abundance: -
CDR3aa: CASSERTSGRAEDTQYF
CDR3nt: TGTGCCAGCAGTGAACGGACTAGCGGGAGGGCCGAGGATACGCAGTATTTT

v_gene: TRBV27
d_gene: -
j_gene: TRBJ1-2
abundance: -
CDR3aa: CASSLSEGYSHGYTF
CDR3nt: TGTGCCAGCAGTTTATCGGAGGGGTATTCTCATGGCTACACCTTC

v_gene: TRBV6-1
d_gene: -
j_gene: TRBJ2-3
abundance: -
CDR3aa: CASSDLGLPTDTQYF
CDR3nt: TGTGCCAGCAGTGATCTAGGACTCCCGACAGATACGCAGTATTTT

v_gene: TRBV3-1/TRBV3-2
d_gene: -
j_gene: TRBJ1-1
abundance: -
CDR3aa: CASSHSGLNTEAFF
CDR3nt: TGTGCCAGCAGCCATTCAGGGCTAAACACTGAAGCTTTCTTT

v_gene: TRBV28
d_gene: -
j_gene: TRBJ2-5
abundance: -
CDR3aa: CASSPSRLETQYF
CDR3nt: TGTGCCAGCAGTCCCTCGAGGCTGGAGACCCAGTACTTC

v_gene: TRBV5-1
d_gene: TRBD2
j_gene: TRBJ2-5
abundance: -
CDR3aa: CASSPGTSGGASQYF
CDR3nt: TGCGCCAGCAGCCCGGGGACTAGCGGGGGGGCCTCCCAGTACTTC

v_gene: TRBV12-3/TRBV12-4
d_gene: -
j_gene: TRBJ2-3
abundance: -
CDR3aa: CASRLTSTDTQYF
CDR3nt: TGTGCCAGCCGATTAACTAGCACAGATACGCAGTATTTT

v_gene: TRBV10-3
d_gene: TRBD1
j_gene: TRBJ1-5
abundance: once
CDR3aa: CAISESGQGNQPQHF
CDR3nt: TGTGCCATCAGTGAGTCGGGACAGGGGAATCAGCCCCAGCATTTT

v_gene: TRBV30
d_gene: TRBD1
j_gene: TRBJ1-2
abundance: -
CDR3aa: CAWRIQGASGYTF
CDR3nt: TGTGCCTGGAGGATACAGGGGGCTAGTGGCTACACCTTC

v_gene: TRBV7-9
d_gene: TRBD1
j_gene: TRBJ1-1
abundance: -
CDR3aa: CASSSRTGDTLNTEAFF
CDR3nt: TGTGCCAGCAGCTCACGGACAGGAGATACCTTGAACACTGAAGCTTTCTTT

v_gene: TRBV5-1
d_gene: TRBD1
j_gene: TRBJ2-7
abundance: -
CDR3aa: CASSLTGTGAIYEQYF
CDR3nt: TGCGCCAGCAGCTTAACCGGGACAGGGGCTATTTACGAGCAGTACTTC